Listed here are 21 T cell receptor beta chains from one sample, sequenced in a study of blood T cell repertoires in COVID-19 (dated by TCRdb to the early 2020s). Library preparation used the immunoSEQ multiplex PCR assay. What TCRdb holds here is the immuneACCESS table cut down to in-frame rearrangements. Part of the clones is not present; checked against another copy, under half of the missing clones reflect an unresolved V gene, and the others are unexplained. The sample table lists 260,000 or so clones, roughly 85% of them with a count of one. The ten top clones hold 2% to 3% of the sample. The sample comprised PBMCs or T cells enriched from blood (not recorded which). The receptors here all came from a woman between 50 and 59 years old who had recovered from COVID-19.

This clone occurred once. This rearrangement joins TRBV19 to TRBJ1-1, with D possibly being TRBD1 (5 bases). Germline assignment: CDR1 LNHDA and CDR2 SQIVND (reference sequence). This CDR3 is built from 14 residues. The V gene lost 5 bases and the J gene lost 0 bases, with 10 bases spanning the gap. The CDR3 reads CASSPQVLNTEAFF. In DNA form, the CDR3 reads TGTGCCAGTAGTCCACAGGTTTTGAACACTGAAGCTTTCTTT.

This clone was observed once. This chain links TRBV25-1 with TRBJ2-5; D perhaps matches TRBD2 (6 bases). This CDR3 region has 15 residues. From germline, CDR1 is MGHDK and CDR2 SYGVNS. Trimming removed 2 bases at V and 2 bases at J, with 12 bases between. The CDR3 spells CASSEERAGQETQYF. The CDR3 DNA reads TGTGCCAGCAGTGAAGAGCGGGCCGGTCAAGAGACCCAGTACTTC.

The J gene is TRBJ1-5, the V gene TRBV5-5, with D hard to call. Looked up from germline, CDR1 is SGHKS and CDR2 is YYEKEE (reference sequence). The CDR3 contains 12 residues. Trimming took off 1 base at V and 8 bases at J, with 7 bases between the two ends. This CDR3 is CASSLPGKPQHF. Written as DNA, the CDR3 is TGTGCCAGCAGCTTGCCGGGAAAGCCCCAGCATTTT.

The CDR3 spells CATSDSNEPSYTF. Written as DNA, the CDR3 is TGTGCCACCAGTGATTCAAACGAGCCCTCCTACACCTTC. The chain has TRBV24-1 and TRBJ1-2, with no clear D. The CDR3 contains 13 residues. The V and J ends lost 2 bases and 10 bases respectively, with 13 bases between them. Germline V gene sequence: CDR1 KGHDR, CDR2 SFDVKD.

V is TRBV10-1 and J is TRBJ2-3, with a weak D call TRBD2 (7 bases). Germline-derived CDR1 and CDR2 are WNHNN and SYGVQD (reference sequence). The CDR3 consists of 16 residues. V was clipped by 8 bases and J by 2 bases, with 20 bases between them. CDR3 in DNA: TGCGCCAGCTCCCGGGGGGCTAGCGGCAACACAGATACGCAGTATTTT. Translated, it gives CASSRGASGNTDTQYF.

In DNA form, the CDR3 reads TGTGCCAGCAGGGGGACAGAGAATTCACCCCTCCACTTT. Amino acid sequence: CASRGTENSPLHF. The chain uses TRBV2 and TRBJ1-6, with TRBD1 matching 7 bases. There are 13 residues in the CDR3. The V and J ends lost 6 bases and 7 bases, in that order; junction bases with no gene match: 3. From germline, CDR1 is SNHLY and CDR2 FYNNEI.

This sequence joins TRBV7-8 and TRBJ2-1; D is uncertain. The V end lost 5 bases, the J end lost 5 bases, and 19 bases lay between the germline ends. CDR1 SGHVS and CDR2 FQNEAQ come from the germline V gene. The CDR3 length is 16 residues. This CDR3 is CASSHQTPYLNNEQFF. In DNA, the CDR3 is TGTGCCAGCAGCCACCAGACTCCTTACCTTAACAATGAGCAGTTCTTC.

The chain employs TRBV24-1 and TRBJ1-2; D may be TRBD1 (6 bases). Germline assignment: CDR1 KGHDR and CDR2 SFDVKD. The CDR3 sequence is 15 residues long. V gave up 0 bases and J gave up 4 bases, with 11 bases separating them. The DNA for the CDR3 is TGTGCCACCAGTGATTTGTCAGGGGCGACCTATGGCTACACCTTC. It yields the protein CATSDLSGATYGYTF.

The chain uses TRBV7-9 and TRBJ1-5, with TRBD1 identical over 9 bases. Germline lookup yields CDR1 SEHNR and CDR2 FQNEAQ (reference sequence). The CDR3 is 15 amino acids. Losses at the gene ends were 5 bases for V and 4 bases for J; bases not matched to a gene: 6. CDR3 sequence: CASSPGQGGNQPQHF. The DNA of the CDR3 is TGTGCCAGCAGCCCGGGACAGGGAGGGAATCAGCCCCAGCATTTT.

V is TRBV5-4 and J is TRBJ1-6; 7 nucleotides line up with TRBD1. Looked up from germline, CDR1 is SGHNT and CDR2 is YYREEE (reference sequence). V dropped 0 bases and J dropped 7; count of bases not matched to a gene: 7. The CDR3 covers 16 residues. CDR3 sequence (DNA): TGTGCCAGCAGCTTGGCCGGGACAGTCGGAAATTCACCCCTCCACTTT. Protein: CASSLAGTVGNSPLHF. Together with reference TRBV5-4 and TRBJ1-6, the CDR3 gives the full variable domain: ETGVTQSPTHLIKTRGQQVTLRCSSQSGHNTVSWYQQALGQGPQFIFQYYREEENGRGNFPPRFSGLQFPNYSSELNVNALELDDSALYLCASSLAGTVGNSPLHFGNGTRLTVT.

This clone is a singleton in its sample. The chain has TRBV27 and TRBJ1-4; 10 bases are shared with TRBD1. V trimming: 7 bases; J trimming: 7 bases; junction bases outside the gene matches: 9. This CDR3 has 15 amino acids. Germline V gives CDR1 MNHEY, CDR2 SMNVEV (reference sequence). CDR3 coding DNA: TGTGCCAGCAAGGACAGGGGGTTAGGTGGTGAAAAACTGTTTTTT. This gives the protein CASKDRGLGGEKLFF.

The chain carries TRBV11-2 and TRBJ2-7, with 16 positions matching TRBD2. With 3 bases clipped from V and 3 bases from J, the junction kept 11 bases outside the gene matches. This CDR3 region has 19 residues. CDR1 is SGHAT and CDR2 is FQNNGV in the germline V gene. CDR3 DNA: TGTGCCAGCAGCTTGGGGACTAGCGGGAGGGCAACTCAACGCTACGAGCAGTACTTC. Residues: CASSLGTSGRATQRYEQYF.

The chain carries TRBV11-2 and TRBJ2-5, with 13 bases aligning to TRBD2. V was pared by 6 bases and J by 0 bases, with 10 bases of the junction left unmatched. CDR1 is SGHAT and CDR2 is FQNNGV in the germline V gene. The CDR3 is made up of 18 amino acids. The CDR3 coding sequence is TGTGCCAGCAGGAAGACTAGCGGGGGGTTAAGAAACCAAGAGACCCAGTACTTC. Amino acid sequence: CASRKTSGGLRNQETQYF.

The rearrangement joins TRBV7-6 to TRBJ1-6; TRBD1 might be the D (5 bases). Germline loops: CDR1 SGHVS, CDR2 FNYEAQ. The V end lost 6 bases, the J end lost 6 bases, and 18 bases lay between the germline ends. This CDR3 contains 16 residues. CDR3 amino acids: CASSRSPQGPNSPLHF. CDR3 bases: TGTGCCAGCAGTCGATCCCCCCAGGGTCCTAATTCACCCCTCCACTTT.

This chain joins TRBV7-9 and TRBJ2-7, with TRBD2 matching 12 bases. The J segment lost 4 bases and the V segment lost 3 bases, leaving 7 bases of the junction unmatched. The CDR3 totals 16 residues. CDR1 is SEHNR, CDR2 FQNEAQ, per germline (reference sequence). CDR3 nucleotides: TGTGCCAGCAGCTTGGTAACCGGGACTAGCGGGTACGAGCAGTACTTC. As protein: CASSLVTGTSGYEQYF.

J is TRBJ2-3 and V is TRBV6-5; 7 bases align to TRBD2. The CDR3 totals 15 residues. After removal of 7 bases from V and 7 bases from J, the junction contained 14 bases not matched to a gene. Germline V gene sequence: CDR1 MNHEY, CDR2 SVGAGI. CDR3 in amino acids: CASTPRGSGRYTQYF. In DNA form, the CDR3 reads TGTGCCAGCACCCCCCGTGGTAGCGGGCGATATACGCAGTATTTT.

This chain connects TRBV4-1 to TRBJ1-4; D may be TRBD1 (5 bases). This CDR3 region has 18 residues. V lost 0 bases and J lost 0, with 14 bases in between. Germline-derived CDR1 and CDR2 are MGHRA and YSYEKL. The CDR3 bases are TGCGCCAGCAGCCAAGAAGTCTGGACACAAGCAACTAATGAAAAACTGTTTTTT. Protein product: CASSQEVWTQATNEKLFF.

The chain has TRBV25-1 and TRBJ1-1; D is uncertain. Germline CDR1 reads MGHDK; CDR2 reads SYGVNS. This CDR3 is 14 amino acids long. V was clipped by 4 bases and J by 1 base, with 10 bases between them. DNA for the CDR3: TGTGCCAGCAGTGCATCCGGGAAGAACACTGAAGCTTTCTTT. Protein: CASSASGKNTEAFF.

V and J are TRBV7-6 and TRBJ1-1, with 8 bases lining up with TRBD1. CDR1 is SGHVS, CDR2 FNYEAQ, per germline. This CDR3 comprises 14 residues. V lost 5 bases and J lost 0; bases outside the gene matches: 2. The CDR3 nucleotides are TGTGCCAGCAGCCAACAGGGGGTGAACACTGAAGCTTTCTTT. Residues: CASSQQGVNTEAFF.

The gene calls are TRBV7-9 and TRBJ2-7; 10 bases align to TRBD2. The V and J ends lost 5 bases and 0 bases, in that order; junction bases with no gene match: 7. The CDR3 spans 16 residues. Germline V gives CDR1 SEHNR, CDR2 FQNEAQ (reference sequence). CDR3 amino acids: CASSPTSGDSSYEQYF. The DNA of the CDR3 is TGTGCCAGCAGCCCCACTAGCGGGGATAGCTCCTACGAGCAGTACTTC.

The chain employs TRBV12-5 and TRBJ2-6; tentatively, D is TRBD1 (6 bases). The CDR3 sequence is 16 residues long. Germline CDR1 and CDR2: LGHNT and FRNRAP. Between the trimmed V and J ends, which lost 3 bases and 2 bases, there was a span of 11 bases. This CDR3 is CASGFNPGAGANVLTF. In nucleotides, the CDR3 is TGTGCTAGTGGTTTTAATCCAGGGGCTGGGGCCAACGTCCTGACTTTC.